One and the same sample provided the 16 T cell receptor beta chains below, sequenced in a study of blood T cell repertoires in COVID-19. The protocol was immunoSEQ multiplex PCR, while the TCRdb copy is restricted to in-frame clones and leaves out a portion. The sample shows about 130,000 clones, about 87% of them seen only once. Specimen: peripheral blood. These receptor sequences come from a middle-aged man with active COVID-19.

The chain links TRBV10-3 to TRBJ1-2; 8 bases are a match to TRBD1. The germline CDR1 and CDR2 sequences are ENHRY and SYGVKD. There are 17 residues in the CDR3. With 4 bases clipped from V and 3 bases from J, the junction kept 13 bases outside the gene matches. CDR3 protein: CAISGSSGQGEDYGYTF. Here the CDR3 DNA reads TGTGCCATCAGTGGGTCCTCCGGACAGGGCGAAGACTATGGCTACACCTTC.

The chain is built from TRBV5-1 and TRBJ1-6; D gene unclear. Germline CDR1 SGHRS, CDR2 YFSETQ. CDR3 length: 14 amino acids. V dropped 2 bases and J dropped 7 bases, with 10 bases sitting between them. The CDR3 is CASSFAAPNSPLHF. The DNA of the CDR3 is TGCGCCAGCAGCTTCGCAGCGCCGAATTCACCCCTCCACTTT.

The gene calls are TRBV7-2 and TRBJ1-2; tentative D call: TRBD1 (6 bases). The CDR3 has 15 amino acids. V dropped 5 bases and J dropped 8 bases, with 21 bases sitting between them. CDR1 SGHTA and CDR2 FQGNSA come from the germline V gene. The CDR3 DNA reads TGTGCCAGCAGCCAAACTTTGACAGGCGGGAGGGGCTACACCTTC. This sequence encodes CASSQTLTGGRGYTF.

This sequence joins TRBV3-1 (or the pseudogene TRBV3-2) and TRBJ1-1, with D tentatively TRBD1 (5 bases). This CDR3 comprises 13 residues. CDR1 and CDR2 from the germline V gene are LGHDT and YNNKEL (reference sequence). With 2 bases removed from V and 5 bases from J, the gap between germline ends came to 9 bases. CDR3 sequence reads: CASSQITGTEAFF. The DNA of the CDR3 is TGTGCCAGCAGCCAAATAACAGGAACTGAAGCTTTCTTT.

V and J are TRBV4-1 and TRBJ2-7, with D tentatively TRBD2 (5 bases). In germline, CDR1 is MGHRA, CDR2 YSYEKL. V was cut by 4 bases and J by 7 bases, with 8 bases left in between. The CDR3 has 11 residues. This CDR3 is CASSRTGEQYF. The CDR3 region has the DNA TGCGCCAGCAGCCGAACGGGGGAGCAGTACTTC.

The J gene is TRBJ1-2, the V gene TRBV18, with D possibly TRBD1 on 5 matching bases. The germline V gene encodes CDR1 KGHSH and CDR2 LQKENI. V lost 5 bases to trimming and J lost 3 bases, with 13 bases between them. This CDR3 spans 14 amino acids. This chain's CDR3 is CASSTSKGDYGYTF. DNA for the CDR3: TGTGCCAGCTCAACGTCGAAAGGGGACTATGGCTACACCTTC.

The chain recombines TRBV7-9 with TRBJ2-7; the match to TRBD1 covers 8 bases. J was trimmed by 5 bases and V by 1 base; bases with no gene match: 4. This CDR3 region has 14 residues. Germline V lookup: CDR1 SEHNR, CDR2 FQNEAQ (reference sequence). The CDR3 bases are TGTGCCAGCAGCTTAGGCAGGGGGCTCCACGAGCAGTACTTC. It translates to CASSLGRGLHEQYF.

The V and J genes are TRBV5-1 and TRBJ1-6, with TRBD1 identical over 7 bases. Losses at the gene ends were 0 bases for V and 7 bases for J; bases not matched to a gene: 4. The CDR3 consists of 15 residues. CDR1 SGHRS and CDR2 YFSETQ come from the germline V gene. CDR3 DNA sequence: TGCGCCAGCAGCTTGGAAGGGGGCAGAAATTCACCCCTCCACTTT. Amino acid sequence: CASSLEGGRNSPLHF.

The sample holds a few counts of this clone. CDR3 sequence (DNA): TGTGCCAGCAGCGACAGGGTCATCAGCTACGAGCAGTACTTC. Amino acid sequence: CASSDRVISYEQYF. This rearrangement joins TRBV5-5 to TRBJ2-7; TRBD1 matches 7 bases. The germline gives CDR1 SGHKS, CDR2 YYEKEE (reference sequence). CDR3 length equals 14 residues. V lost 4 bases to trimming and J lost 3 bases; unmatched junction nucleotides: 7.

This clone was seen a few times. The chain combines TRBV19 with TRBJ2-7, with 7 positions matching TRBD1. CDR3 size: 13 residues. V lost 3 bases, J lost 12 bases, and 11 bases stayed unmatched. CDR1 LNHDA and CDR2 SQIVND come from the germline V gene (reference sequence). The CDR3 sequence: CASSINWQGETYF. In DNA form, the CDR3 reads TGTGCCAGTAGTATTAATTGGCAGGGGGAAACGTACTTC.

This clone was observed a few times. The CDR3 protein is CASSTALSGEQYF. The DNA of the CDR3 is TGTGCCAGCAGCACCGCCCTTAGTGGCGAGCAGTACTTC. This rearrangement joins TRBV11-3 to TRBJ2-7; the D is unclear. V was cut by 5 bases and J by 6 bases, with 14 bases left in between. Germline V gene data show CDR1 as SGHNT and CDR2 as YENEEA. This CDR3 spans 13 amino acids.

The rearrangement links TRBV5-1 to TRBJ2-1; 11 positions match TRBD2. CDR1 is SGHRS, CDR2 YFSETQ, per germline. The CDR3 loop spans 16 amino acids. V shed 5 bases and J 0 bases; nucleotides not matched to a gene: 4. CDR3 DNA sequence: TGCGCCAGCAGTTTAGCGGGGGGGAGCTCCTACAATGAGCAGTTCTTC. It encodes CASSLAGGSSYNEQFF.

The chain joins TRBV10-3 to TRBJ1-1; 7 nucleotides line up with TRBD1. The V gene end was trimmed by 5 bases and the J gene end by 1 base; junction bases not matched to a gene: 1. This CDR3 is 13 amino acids long. Germline V gene sequence: CDR1 ENHRY, CDR2 SYGVKD. The CDR3 region has the DNA TGTGCCATCAGTTGGGACAGGAACACTGAAGCTTTCTTT. It translates to CAISWDRNTEAFF.

The chain joins TRBV9 to TRBJ2-1; 8 bases map to TRBD2. The CDR3 has 15 amino acids. Germline CDR1 is SGDLS and CDR2 is YYNGEE. V lost 2 bases to trimming and J lost 7 bases; unmatched junction nucleotides: 8. CDR3 sequence (DNA): TGTGCCAGCAGCGTCTACGGGGGGGCCCTAAATGAGCAGTTCTTC. Translating it yields CASSVYGGALNEQFF.

This chain uses TRBV6-5 with TRBJ1-2; 9 bases are shared with TRBD1. The germline V gene has CDR1 MNHEY and CDR2 SVGAGI. The V gene end was trimmed by 5 bases and the J gene end by 7 bases; junction bases not matched to a gene: 5. The CDR3 length is 13 residues. The CDR3 bases are TGTGCCAGCAGTATACAGGGGGCTGGTGGCTACACCTTC. This codes for CASSIQGAGGYTF.

CDR3 amino acids: CASGAFGQGDTEAFF. CDR3 DNA: TGCGCCAGCGGGGCATTTGGACAGGGGGATACTGAAGCTTTCTTT. V gene TRBV4-3 combines with J gene TRBJ1-1, with 10 bases matching TRBD1. CDR1 LGHNA and CDR2 YSLEER come from the germline V gene. The CDR3 length is 15 residues. After removal of 8 bases from V and 5 bases from J, the junction contained 11 bases not matched to a gene.